The 16 T cell receptor beta chains reported below all come from one sample, sequenced in a study of beta chain features in type 1 diabetes (dated by TCRdb to 2016 to 2019). Library method: the immunoSEQ multiplex PCR assay. The entire amount of isolated RNA was reverse transcribed using the High Capacity cDNA Reverse Transcription Kit, so the sequenced TCRB transcripts were expressed ones. Here the immuneACCESS table is served through TCRdb, limited to in-frame sequences with V and J called. Missing clones are a known gap in these copies; in checked studies unresolved V genes cover under half, and the rest lacks a known reason. In this sample the table shows over 150,000 clones, about 12% of which occur a single time. About 0.59% of the sample lies in the top ten. Sequenced: central memory CD4+ T cells from blood. The source of these receptors is a woman aged 18-35 years in good health.

This clone showed up just a few times. The chain recombines TRBV5-4 with TRBJ1-5; 8 bases fit TRBD1. The germline V gene has CDR1 SGHNT and CDR2 YYREEE (reference sequence). The CDR3 is 18 amino acids. After removal of 0 bases from V and 0 bases from J, the junction contained 8 bases not matched to a gene. CDR3 residues: CASSLGAGGDYSNQPQHF. DNA of the CDR3: TGTGCCAGCAGCTTGGGCGCAGGGGGCGATTATAGCAATCAGCCCCAGCATTTT.

The chain couples TRBV6-1 to TRBJ2-5; 7 nucleotides line up with TRBD2. After removal of 5 bases from V and 4 bases from J, the junction contained 4 bases not matched to a gene. From germline, CDR1 is MNHNS and CDR2 SASEGT. The CDR3 extends over 13 amino acids. CDR3 nucleotide sequence: TGTGCCAGCAGTCGGGACTACGGAGAGACCCAGTACTTC. Translated: CASSRDYGETQYF.

This clone appeared a few times. The chain carries TRBV5-1 and TRBJ1-1; possible D gene TRBD1, 5 bases. The V gene's germline CDR1 is SGHRS and CDR2 YFSETQ. V was pared by 1 base and J by 4 bases, with 14 bases between. The CDR3 sequence is 15 residues long. CDR3 coding DNA: TGCGCCAGCAGCTTGAACGGGGGTAGAACCACTGAAGCTTTCTTT. Translated, it gives CASSLNGGRTTEAFF.

V and J are TRBV4-1 and TRBJ1-1; D remains ambiguous. The CDR3 contains 15 residues. V lost 0 bases, J lost 3 bases, and 11 bases lay in between. Per the germline V gene, CDR1 is MGHRA and CDR2 is YSYEKL. The CDR3 coding sequence is TGCGCCAGCAGCCAAGACGCGAATACGTACACTGAAGCTTTCTTT. Translated: CASSQDANTYTEAFF.

This chain connects TRBV13 to TRBJ1-1, with D possibly being TRBD1 (6 bases). The CDR3 runs to 16 residues. Germline CDR1 reads PRHDT; CDR2 reads FYEKMQ (reference sequence). With 5 bases removed from V and 1 base from J, the gap between germline ends came to 17 bases. CDR3 sequence: CASSRFWDTPNTEAFF. Written as DNA, the CDR3 is TGTGCCAGCAGCAGATTTTGGGACACTCCGAACACTGAAGCTTTCTTT.

This clone was counted a few times. V is TRBV19 and J is TRBJ2-7; D possibly corresponds to TRBD2 (6 bases). V was clipped by 9 bases and J by 2 bases, with 11 bases between them. Germline V gives CDR1 LNHDA, CDR2 SQIVND (reference sequence). This CDR3 region has 12 residues. DNA of the CDR3: TGTGCCAGCAGCGGGCAGGCCTACGAGCAGTACTTC. It codes for CASSGQAYEQYF.

The genes are TRBV5-1 and TRBJ2-1, with a possible D match to TRBD1 (6 bases). V was cut by 0 bases and J by 6 bases, with 13 bases left in between. Germline CDR1 and CDR2: SGHRS and YFSETQ. The CDR3 has 15 amino acids. This chain's CDR3 is CASSLEAGDLNEQFF. The DNA for the CDR3 is TGCGCCAGCAGCTTGGAGGCAGGGGATCTCAATGAGCAGTTCTTC.

The CDR3, as DNA: TGTGCCAGCCGGGGGGGCGGGGCCAACGTCCTGACTTTC. Translating gives CASRGGGANVLTF. V usage is TRBV6-6 and J usage is TRBJ2-6; TRBD2 matches at 8 bases. The CDR3 is 13 residues long. CDR1 is MNHNY, CDR2 SVGAGI, per germline (reference sequence). J gave up 4 bases and V 8 bases, and 1 base lay outside the gene matches.

The rearrangement uses TRBV5-4 and TRBJ2-5; 7 bases map to TRBD2. Germline assignment: CDR1 SGHNT and CDR2 YYREEE (reference sequence). The CDR3 consists of 15 residues. With V trimmed by 3 bases and J by 5 bases, 10 bases remained unmatched. Here the CDR3 reads CASSWRGLGVETQYF. The DNA for the CDR3 is TGTGCCAGCAGCTGGCGGGGGTTAGGAGTGGAGACCCAGTACTTC.

This clone was detected a few times. V usage is TRBV7-8 and J usage is TRBJ1-1, with 7 positions matching TRBD1. The CDR3 has 14 amino acids. Germline V lookup: CDR1 SGHVS, CDR2 FQNEAQ. V was pared by 7 bases and J by 1 base, with 6 bases of the junction left unmatched. As DNA, the CDR3 is TGTGCCAGCAAGACGGGACAGACGAACACTGAAGCTTTCTTT. It codes for CASKTGQTNTEAFF.

The chain links TRBV29-1 to TRBJ2-5; TRBD1 matches at 7 bases. Germline V gene lookup returns CDR1 SQVTM and CDR2 ANQGSEA. The V and J ends lost 7 bases and 3 bases, in that order; junction bases with no gene match: 11. The CDR3 is made up of 14 amino acids. CDR3 DNA: TGCAGCGCCCCTCCAGGCAGGGGGAAAGAGACCCAGTACTTC. It translates to CSAPPGRGKETQYF.

The chain is built from TRBV5-6 and TRBJ2-5, with 9 nucleotides matching TRBD2. This CDR3 spans 15 amino acids. V trimming: 0 bases; J trimming: 3 bases; junction bases outside the gene matches: 3. CDR1 is SGHDT and CDR2 is YYEEEE in the germline V gene. The CDR3 is CASSLVGLAEETQYF. The DNA for the CDR3 is TGTGCCAGCAGCTTGGTGGGACTAGCCGAAGAGACCCAGTACTTC.

The CDR3 DNA sequence: TGTGCCAGCACCGCTACAGGGGCGAACACCGGGGAGCTGTTTTTT. It translates to CASTATGANTGELFF. This chain connects TRBV4-2 to TRBJ2-2, with 7 bases lining up with TRBD1. Germline CDR1 is LGHNA and CDR2 is YNFKEQ. The V segment lost 7 bases and the J segment 0 bases; nucleotides outside the gene matches: 5. The CDR3 sequence is 15 residues long.

The chain has TRBV11-2 and TRBJ2-3; possible D gene TRBD1, 6 bases. Trimming cost V 5 bases and J 4 bases, with 13 bases left between them. This CDR3 is 14 amino acids long. Germline V CDR1 and CDR2: SGHAT, FQNNGV. CDR3 residues: CASSLTGPPDTQYF. The CDR3, as DNA: TGTGCCAGCAGCCTCACAGGGCCCCCAGATACGCAGTATTTT.

The gene calls are TRBV28 and TRBJ2-1; 7 bases map to TRBD2. The CDR3 has 16 residues. The ends lost 6 bases at V and 8 bases at J; junction bases unmatched: 16. Germline assignment: CDR1 MDHEN and CDR2 SYDVKM. CDR3 sequence reads: CASSPFGAGPSDEQFF. The CDR3 DNA sequence: TGTGCCAGCAGCCCCTTTGGAGCGGGGCCTAGCGATGAGCAGTTCTTC.

V gene TRBV5-1 combines with J gene TRBJ2-1, with 10 bases matching TRBD2. From germline, CDR1 is SGHRS and CDR2 YFSETQ. This CDR3 region has 15 residues. Trimming at V came to 4 bases and at J to 6 bases, leaving 7 bases not matched to a gene. The CDR3 DNA is TGCGCCAGCAGCGGGGGGCTAGCGGGAGTCAATGAGCAGTTCTTC. It translates to CASSGGLAGVNEQFF.